This section outlines one TCR beta chain sequence together with its context. Its antigen is still unknown. It has no much larger one-base neighbor in the sample; base qualities were not kept. This record belongs to a study of blood T cell repertoires in COVID-19 (TCRdb year 2020). Turning to the overall study: Collaborator samples came from the United States, Italy and Spain and covered acute and convalescent phases of COVID-19. Where HLA class I and class II types were available, the types were taken from metadata supplied by the sample provider, not from assay-based typing. The prospective study material was composed of cDNA or gDNA derived from T cells, B-cell-depleted T cells, or PBMCs. The repertoires were released in a freely available public database intended as a resource for research on the immune response to SARS-CoV-2. The dataset comprised deeply sampled blood TCRbeta repertoires from subjects exposed to, actively infected with, or recovered from COVID-19. The samples were drawn from the first 160 participants of the ongoing ImmuneRACE study and from some 1,300 subjects provided by 6 global collaborators. The sample metadata nearly always contained a de-identified subject ID, COVID-19 status, age in years and sex.

Collaborating institutions collected whole blood in K2EDTA tubes following their own protocols. For TCRbeta analysis, collaborators shipped samples in one of three forms: frozen whole blood, isolated PBMCs, or DNA extracted from either of those sample types. TCRbeta CDR3 regions were amplified from genomic DNA using the immunoSEQ Assay, a bias-controlled multiplex PCR. The original methods were these. The number of nucleated cells in each sample was estimated by amplification of reference gene primers within the assay. Sequence reads were collapsed and filtered to measure the absolute abundance of every unique TCRbeta CDR3 rearrangement. For each sample, productive Simpson clonality was calculated as the square root of Simpson's diversity index over productive rearrangements. Entries here come from immuneACCESS through TCRdb and include only in-frame sequences with V and J called. Some clones fail to appear in such tables; in the studies checked, an unresolved V gene covers under half of the shortfall, and the cause of the remainder is unknown. Clone size and V and J calls were adopted from that table, with D and trimming inferred from the DNA. This sample lists about 48,000 clones; approximately 80% were detected once. The top ten hold roughly 7% of the sample.

Study-wide findings and limitations: The amount of clinical and demographic metadata varied by source and participant and was provided uncurated.

The germline V gene encodes CDR1 KGHDR and CDR2 SFDVKD. CDR3 length: 18 amino acids, cysteine to phenylalanine. CDR3 DNA is the only sequence kept; it has 54 bases, read in frame from the first base. Unmatched junction bases come to 10, with V trimmed by 0 bases and J by 6 bases. Sequenced material: peripheral blood. The sequence came from a man in his forties or fifties with acute or convalescent COVID-19. The rearranged segments are TRBV24-1 and TRBJ2-3; the junction holds 11 bases that match TRBD2. CDR3 loop: CATSDLQSSGGAGDTQYF. The nucleotides are TGTGCCACCAGTGATTTGCAAAGTAGCGGGGGGGCCGGTGATACGCAGTATTTT.